These 21 T cell receptor beta chains originate from one sample sequenced in a study of cytomegalovirus exposure and HLA in healthy donors. Primers: 60 Vbeta forward and 13 Jbeta reverse. Produced via immunoSEQ multiplex PCR; TCRdb's table is partial and in-frame only. This table has around 91,000 clones, around 79% appearing once. The material sequenced was PBMCs. The receptors come from a woman aged 40 to 49 in good health and CMV-seropositive.

This clone has just a few counts. The chain is built from TRBV27 and TRBJ2-1; D is possibly TRBD1 (6 bases). Germline V gives CDR1 MNHEY, CDR2 SMNVEV (reference sequence). This CDR3 is built from 12 residues. V dropped 6 bases and J dropped 9 bases, with 12 bases sitting between them. CDR3 amino acids: CASRNRVGEQFF. The CDR3 nucleotides are TGTGCCAGCAGAAACAGGGTGGGTGAGCAGTTCTTC.

This clone has just a few counts. The chain is built from TRBV2 and TRBJ2-1, with 8 bases aligning to TRBD2. The CDR3 runs to 14 residues. Looked up from germline, CDR1 is SNHLY and CDR2 is FYNNEI. Losses at the gene ends were 6 bases for V and 9 bases for J; bases not matched to a gene: 10. The CDR3 loop reads CASRLAEGGGEQFF. The CDR3 region has the DNA TGTGCCAGCAGACTAGCGGAAGGGGGAGGTGAGCAGTTCTTC.

V is TRBV9 and J is TRBJ2-1, with TRBD1 identical over 11 bases. The CDR3 contains 15 residues. Germline V gene lookup returns CDR1 SGDLS and CDR2 YYNGEE. Trimming removed 10 bases from V and 6 bases from J; junction bases left unmatched: 12. In DNA form, the CDR3 reads TGTGCCTCCTCACCCCGGGACAGGGGGTCCAATGAGCAGTTCTTC. Translation gives CASSPRDRGSNEQFF.

The chain employs TRBV27 and TRBJ2-1; 7 bases line up with TRBD2. Trimming cost V 0 bases and J 3 bases; bases outside gene matches: 5. The CDR3 has 16 amino acids. The germline V gene encodes CDR1 MNHEY and CDR2 SMNVEV (reference sequence). CDR3 sequence (DNA): TGTGCCAGCAGTTTATCGGCGGGAGAAAACTACAATGAGCAGTTCTTC. This codes for CASSLSAGENYNEQFF.

Regarding this clone: This specimen includes other DNA sequences encoding the same CDR3. The chain carries TRBV5-1 and TRBJ2-5; 7 nucleotides line up with TRBD1. CDR3 length: 14 amino acids. J gave up 2 bases and V 3 bases, and 4 bases lay outside the gene matches. Germline CDR1 is SGHRS and CDR2 is YFSETQ. DNA for the CDR3: TGCGCCAGCAGCTCGGGACAGACTCAAGAGACCCAGTACTTC. Its translation is CASSSGQTQETQYF.

This clone has only a few counts. This chain connects TRBV6-6 to TRBJ2-1, with D maybe TRBD2 (5 bases). Germline V gene lookup returns CDR1 MNHNY and CDR2 SVGAGI (reference sequence). Trimming took off 0 bases at V and 3 bases at J, with 6 bases between the two ends. The CDR3 totals 14 residues. The CDR3 loop is CASSYSRVYNEQFF. In nucleotides, the CDR3 is TGTGCCAGCAGTTACTCGAGGGTCTACAATGAGCAGTTCTTC.

V usage is TRBV6-1 and J usage is TRBJ1-5, with TRBD1 as a possible D gene (5 bases). V dropped 9 bases and J dropped 5 bases, with 14 bases sitting between them. Germline CDR1 reads MNHNS; CDR2 reads SASEGT. CDR3 size: 13 residues. CDR3 amino acids: CASIQGSDQPQHF. The DNA for the CDR3 is TGTGCCAGTATTCAGGGTTCGGATCAGCCCCAGCATTTT.

CDR3 loop: CASSPGVEAFF. The CDR3 DNA reads as TGTGCCAGCAGCCCGGGGGTTGAAGCTTTCTTT. The V gene is TRBV14, the J gene TRBJ1-1, with TRBD1 as a possible D gene (5 bases). The CDR3 consists of 11 residues. Germline-derived CDR1 and CDR2 are SGHDN and FVKESK. Between the trimmed V and J ends, which lost 4 bases and 7 bases, there was a span of 7 bases.

CDR3 bases: TGTGCCAGCAGTTTATCGGCAGGGTACGGGGCCAACGTCCTGACTTTC. Its protein product is CASSLSAGYGANVLTF. V gene TRBV27 combines with J gene TRBJ2-6; weak D call: TRBD1 (5 bases). The CDR3 spans 16 residues. CDR1 MNHEY and CDR2 SMNVEV come from the germline V gene (reference sequence). Trimming took 0 bases from V and 4 from J, leaving 10 bases between them.

This clone turned up a few times. Written as DNA, the CDR3 is TGTGCCAGCAGTTCTAGCGGGAGCCGAGATACGCAGTATTTT. Translating gives CASSSSGSRDTQYF. V and J are TRBV21-1 and TRBJ2-3; the table's D call of TRBD2 was not tested on the DNA. TRBV21-1 counts as a pseudogene. The CDR3 extends over 14 amino acids.

This chain uses TRBV6-1 with TRBJ2-3; 15 bases are shared with TRBD2. The germline gives CDR1 MNHNS, CDR2 SASEGT. There are 18 residues in the CDR3. V was pared by 2 bases and J by 4 bases, with 7 bases of the junction left unmatched. Here the CDR3 reads CASSERGLAGGYADTQYF. As DNA, the CDR3 is TGTGCCAGCAGTGAAAGGGGACTAGCGGGAGGATACGCAGATACGCAGTATTTT.

The rearrangement joins TRBV5-6 to TRBJ1-1, with 7 bases matching TRBD1. The V and J ends lost 2 bases and 2 bases, in that order; junction bases with no gene match: 6. This CDR3 has 15 residues. The V gene's germline CDR1 is SGHDT and CDR2 YYEEEE. CDR3 in amino acids: CASSFGRGVNTEAFF. In DNA form, the CDR3 reads TGTGCCAGCAGCTTTGGCAGGGGGGTTAACACTGAAGCTTTCTTT.

The chain has TRBV4-1 and TRBJ2-7; 11 bases are shared with TRBD2. Germline V gene data show CDR1 as MGHRA and CDR2 as YSYEKL. The trim removed 0 bases at V and 5 bases at J, leaving 9 bases unmatched. This CDR3 is 17 amino acids long. DNA of the CDR3: TGCGCCAGCAGCCAAGAGTTCGGAGTAGCGGGAGGGCACGAGCAGTACTTC. It translates to CASSQEFGVAGGHEQYF.

By sample fraction, this clone is medium-sized. This specimen includes other DNA sequences encoding the same CDR3. The chain employs TRBV19 and TRBJ1-1, with D perhaps TRBD1 (5 bases). Germline V gene sequence: CDR1 LNHDA, CDR2 SQIVND (reference sequence). Between the trimmed V and J ends, which lost 3 bases and 0 bases, there was a span of 11 bases. This CDR3 comprises 15 residues. CDR3 nucleotide sequence: TGTGCCAGTAGTATGGCAGGGCGGATGAACACTGAAGCTTTCTTT. Translating it yields CASSMAGRMNTEAFF.

The chain is built from TRBV19 and TRBJ2-3; 11 bases are a match to TRBD2. J gave up 7 bases and V 4 bases, and 4 bases lay outside the gene matches. Germline CDR1 is LNHDA and CDR2 is SQIVND (reference sequence). The CDR3 loop spans 14 amino acids. This CDR3 reads CASSTGTSGYTQYF. CDR3 nucleotides: TGTGCCAGTAGTACCGGGACTAGCGGATATACGCAGTATTTT.

The CDR3 nucleotides are TGTGCCAGCGGCCCCAATCGCCAGGGGGGACTGTTTTTT. Its translation: CASGPNRQGGLFF. The chain uses TRBV27 and TRBJ1-4, with TRBD1 matching 7 bases. V gave up 8 bases and J gave up 13 bases; unmatched junction bases: 13. The CDR3 loop spans 13 amino acids. The germline V gene encodes CDR1 MNHEY and CDR2 SMNVEV (reference sequence).

The rearrangement joins TRBV19 to TRBJ2-5; 7 nucleotides match TRBD1. V shed 6 bases and J 0 bases; nucleotides not matched to a gene: 7. The CDR3 runs 15 residues. The germline V gene has CDR1 LNHDA and CDR2 SQIVND (reference sequence). CDR3 region: CASRGTEIHQETQYF. The CDR3, as DNA: TGTGCCAGTAGGGGGACAGAGATACACCAAGAGACCCAGTACTTC. The whole variable domain, filled in from reference TRBV19 and TRBJ2-5, reads DGGITQSPKYLFRKEGQNVTLSCEQNLNHDAMYWYRQDPGQGLRLIYYSQIVNDFQKGDIAEGYSVSREKKESFPLTVTSAQKNPTAFYLCASRGTEIHQETQYFGPGTRLLVL.

The chain uses TRBV18 and TRBJ2-1; 8 nucleotides match TRBD2. Germline V gene data show CDR1 as KGHSH and CDR2 as LQKENI. This CDR3 is 15 amino acids long. V lost 2 bases and J lost 4; bases outside the gene matches: 4. CDR3 DNA sequence: TGTGCCAGCTCACCAGGTAGCGGGGTATACAATGAGCAGTTCTTC. This translates into CASSPGSGVYNEQFF.

This clone has only a few counts. The chain recombines TRBV5-8 with TRBJ1-2, with D unresolved. Deletions cut 3 bases from V and 2 bases from J, with 8 bases between. Per germline, CDR1 SGHTS and CDR2 YDEGEE. The CDR3 runs 13 residues. The CDR3 DNA sequence: TGTGCCAGCAGCTCGGACTCAAACTATGGCTACACCTTC. Translating gives CASSSDSNYGYTF.

The chain links TRBV11-2 to TRBJ2-5, with D possibly matching TRBD1 (5 bases). The CDR3 consists of 14 residues. Trimming removed 5 bases from V and 4 bases from J, with 14 bases in between. Germline values: CDR1 SGHAT, CDR2 FQNNGV. DNA of the CDR3: TGTGCCAGCAGCGGACAAACGTCTTTAGAGACCCAGTACTTC. Its protein is CASSGQTSLETQYF.

J is TRBJ2-3 and V is TRBV6-1, with 9 bases fitting TRBD2. The CDR3 length is 15 residues. Germline V gene sequence: CDR1 MNHNS, CDR2 SASEGT. J lost 3 bases, V lost 2 bases, and 3 bases had no gene match. The CDR3 reads CASSELAGPTDTQYF. As DNA, the CDR3 is TGTGCCAGCAGTGAACTAGCGGGACCAACAGATACGCAGTATTTT.